The 3 T cell receptor beta chains below were found in one sample sequenced in a study of blood T cell repertoires in COVID-19. Only in-frame clones appear in the TCRdb table, and some are missing; sequencing was by immunoSEQ multiplex PCR. Among roughly 400,000 clones, about 88% were seen once, and the ten largest hold around 1.5%. Sequenced sample: PBMCs or T cells enriched from blood (not recorded which). The receptors stem from a woman younger than 35 who had been exposed to COVID-19.

DNA of the CDR3: TGTGCCAGCAGCTCTGACAGGGTCGCCGGGGAGCTGTTTTTT. Translated, it gives CASSSDRVAGELFF. The rearrangement joins TRBV7-9 to TRBJ2-2; 7 bases agree with TRBD1. The CDR3 runs to 14 residues. V lost 4 bases, J lost 6 bases, and 5 bases stayed unmatched. From germline, CDR1 is SEHNR and CDR2 FQNEAQ (reference sequence). The full variable domain, its missing parts supplied by reference TRBV7-9 and TRBJ2-2, is DTGVSQNPRHKITKRGQNVTFRCDPISEHNRLYWYRQTLGQGPEFLTYFQNEAQLEKSRLLSDRFSAERPKGSFSTLEIQRTEQGDSAMYLCASSSDRVAGELFFGEGSRLTVL.

The genes are TRBV18 and TRBJ1-2; TRBD1 aligns across 9 bases. From germline, CDR1 is KGHSH and CDR2 LQKENI. The CDR3 is made up of 15 amino acids. V gave up 3 bases and J gave up 6 bases; unmatched junction bases: 8. The CDR3 DNA sequence: TGTGCCAGCTCACCCACTGCCGGGACAGGGCATGGCTACACCTTC. Its translation: CASSPTAGTGHGYTF.

The chain recombines TRBV5-4 with TRBJ2-7; D uncertain. Looked up from germline, CDR1 is SGHNT and CDR2 is YYREEE (reference sequence). Deletions cut 3 bases from V and 3 bases from J, with 4 bases between. This CDR3 is 11 amino acids long. This CDR3 reads CASSSYYEQYF. Here the CDR3 DNA reads TGTGCCAGCAGCTCCTACTACGAGCAGTACTTC.